A selection of T cell receptor beta chains follows, all from one sample in a study of technical replicates of blood from a few donors. The protocol was immunoSEQ multiplex PCR, while the TCRdb copy is restricted to in-frame clones and leaves out a portion. The sample consists of tens of thousands of clones, about nine tenths of them appearing once. Sequenced material: T cells isolated from PBMCs. These TCRs come from a human donor in good health. Some clones in this sample may be carry-over from other donors' samples. The CDR3 runs from the conserved cysteine through the conserved F or W. The D gene is left open where the match is weak. The listing skips clone size in some rows; elsewhere it reads once, few, many or a size class.

d_gene: .
abundance: .
j_gene: TRBJ1-2
v_gene: TRBV27
CDR3nt: TGTGCCAGCAGTTTAGCTGGGGGCTACGGGGGCTACACCTTC
CDR3aa: CASSLAGGYGGYTF

d_gene: TRBD2
abundance: .
j_gene: TRBJ2-5
v_gene: TRBV6-5
CDR3nt: TGTGCCAGCAGTTATCCGACTAGCGGACAAGAGACCCAGTACTTC
CDR3aa: CASSYPTSGQETQYF

d_gene: .
abundance: .
j_gene: TRBJ2-3
v_gene: TRBV2
CDR3nt: TGTGCCAGCAGAGACAACAGCCCAGATACGCAGTATTTT
CDR3aa: CASRDNSPDTQYF

d_gene: .
abundance: .
j_gene: TRBJ2-7
v_gene: TRBV27
CDR3nt: TGTGCCGCCGGCCAGGGATTTGGGACATCCTACGAGCAGTACTTC
CDR3aa: CAAGQGFGTSYEQYF

d_gene: TRBD1
abundance: .
j_gene: TRBJ2-3
v_gene: TRBV7-9
CDR3nt: TGTGCCAGCAGCTTTGGCCCTCACACAGGGGGGGATACGCAGTATTTT
CDR3aa: CASSFGPHTGGDTQYF

d_gene: TRBD1
abundance: .
j_gene: TRBJ1-4
v_gene: TRBV7-9
CDR3nt: TGTGCCAGCAGCTCGGGACAGAGAGCAACTAATGAAAAACTGTTTTTT
CDR3aa: CASSSGQRATNEKLFF

d_gene: .
abundance: .
j_gene: TRBJ1-1
v_gene: TRBV6-5
CDR3nt: TGTGCCAGCAGGGGAGGACAGAACACTGAAGCTTTCTTT
CDR3aa: CASRGGQNTEAFF

d_gene: TRBD2
abundance: .
j_gene: TRBJ2-5
v_gene: TRBV18
CDR3nt: TGTGCCAGCTCACCTAGGGCTAGCGGGCAAGAGACCCAGTACTTC
CDR3aa: CASSPRASGQETQYF

d_gene: TRBD1
abundance: .
j_gene: TRBJ1-1
v_gene: TRBV7-9
CDR3nt: TGTGCCAGCACCCCCGGGACAGGTATCATAAGTGGCCGCGAAGCTTTCTTT
CDR3aa: CASTPGTGIISGREAFF

d_gene: TRBD1
abundance: .
j_gene: TRBJ1-2
v_gene: TRBV30
CDR3nt: TGTGCCTGGAGTGTACCCAGGGGGCTGTATGGCTACACCTTC
CDR3aa: CAWSVPRGLYGYTF

d_gene: .
abundance: many
j_gene: TRBJ1-1
v_gene: TRBV18
CDR3nt: TGTGCCAGCTCACCAACAGTACACGTCACTGAAGCTTTCTTT
CDR3aa: CASSPTVHVTEAFF

d_gene: .
abundance: .
j_gene: TRBJ1-2
v_gene: TRBV28
CDR3nt: TGTGCCAGCAGTCTAGCCTATGGCTACACCTTC
CDR3aa: CASSLAYGYTF

d_gene: .
abundance: .
j_gene: TRBJ2-7
v_gene: TRBV2
CDR3nt: TGTGCCAGCAGTGAACAGGGGAGCTCCTACGAGCAGTACTTC
CDR3aa: CASSEQGSSYEQYF

d_gene: TRBD2
abundance: .
j_gene: TRBJ2-1
v_gene: TRBV4-2
CDR3nt: TGTGCCAGCAGCCAAGAGGGGGCTACTAGCGGGGGAGGATGGGAGCAGTTCTTC
CDR3aa: CASSQEGATSGGGWEQFF

d_gene: TRBD2
abundance: .
j_gene: TRBJ2-1
v_gene: TRBV4-1
CDR3nt: TGCGCCAGCAGCCAAGACTGGGGAGGGCCGGAGCAGTTCTTC
CDR3aa: CASSQDWGGPEQFF

d_gene: TRBD2
abundance: .
j_gene: TRBJ2-7
v_gene: TRBV27
CDR3nt: TGTGCCAGCAGTTTTGAGGGAGGGCGGTTCTACGAGCAGTACTTC
CDR3aa: CASSFEGGRFYEQYF

d_gene: .
abundance: .
j_gene: TRBJ1-4
v_gene: TRBV4-1
CDR3nt: TGCGCCAGCAGCCAAGAAGGGGAATTGAATGAAAAACTGTTTTTT
CDR3aa: CASSQEGELNEKLFF

d_gene: TRBD1
abundance: .
j_gene: TRBJ2-7
v_gene: TRBV7-6
CDR3nt: TGTGCCAGCAGCTTGGACAGGGCGGACGAGCAGTACTTC
CDR3aa: CASSLDRADEQYF

d_gene: .
abundance: .
j_gene: TRBJ2-1
v_gene: TRBV5-6
CDR3nt: TGTGCCAGCAGCCGAACTGGACAGCTTAATGAGCAGTTCTTC
CDR3aa: CASSRTGQLNEQFF

d_gene: TRBD1
abundance: .
j_gene: TRBJ1-2
v_gene: TRBV30
CDR3nt: TGTGCCTGGGGACAGGGTGGTGGCTACACCTTC
CDR3aa: CAWGQGGGYTF

d_gene: .
abundance: .
j_gene: TRBJ2-2
v_gene: TRBV28
CDR3nt: TGTGCCAGCAGTTTCCCAGCGAGCGGGGAGCTGTTTTTT
CDR3aa: CASSFPASGELFF

d_gene: TRBD1
abundance: .
j_gene: TRBJ2-3
v_gene: TRBV5-1
CDR3nt: TGCGCCAGCAGGGGGACAGGGAGCACAGATACGCAGTATTTT
CDR3aa: CASRGTGSTDTQYF

d_gene: TRBD1
abundance: .
j_gene: TRBJ1-4
v_gene: TRBV5-6
CDR3nt: TGTGCCAGCAACCAATGGGACAGTCCCGATCGGAATGAAAAACTGTTTTTT
CDR3aa: CASNQWDSPDRNEKLFF

d_gene: .
abundance: .
j_gene: TRBJ1-1
v_gene: TRBV28
CDR3nt: TGTGCCAGCAGTCCCCGCACTGAAGCTTTCTTT
CDR3aa: CASSPRTEAFF

d_gene: .
abundance: .
j_gene: TRBJ2-2
v_gene: TRBV5-6
CDR3nt: TGTGCCAGCAGCTTCCGGGTCACCGGGGAGCTGTTTTTT
CDR3aa: CASSFRVTGELFF

d_gene: TRBD1
abundance: .
j_gene: TRBJ2-7
v_gene: TRBV2
CDR3nt: TGTGCCGGATCCGGGACAGGGGGCCACGAGCAGTACTTC
CDR3aa: CAGSGTGGHEQYF

d_gene: TRBD1
abundance: .
j_gene: TRBJ1-2
v_gene: TRBV2
CDR3nt: TGTGCCAGCAGTGAGGACAGGGGAGGCTATGGCTACACCTTC
CDR3aa: CASSEDRGGYGYTF

d_gene: TRBD1
abundance: .
j_gene: TRBJ1-4
v_gene: TRBV2
CDR3nt: TGTGCCAGGAGCTCCTTACAGGGGACGGCTGAAAAACTGTTTTTT
CDR3aa: CARSSLQGTAEKLFF

d_gene: .
abundance: .
j_gene: TRBJ1-3
v_gene: TRBV9
CDR3nt: TGTGCCAGCAGCCCGGACAGTTTCTCTGGAAACACCATATATTTT
CDR3aa: CASSPDSFSGNTIYF

d_gene: TRBD1
abundance: once
j_gene: TRBJ2-7
v_gene: TRBV27
CDR3nt: TGTGCCAGCAGTTTAGTCCAGGGGGCTTACGAGCAGTACTTC
CDR3aa: CASSLVQGAYEQYF

d_gene: TRBD1
abundance: .
j_gene: TRBJ1-6
v_gene: TRBV7-9
CDR3nt: TGTGCCAGCAGCTCACAGGGGGCTGTGATACTGGCTTCACCCCTCCACTTT
CDR3aa: CASSSQGAVILASPLHF

d_gene: TRBD2
abundance: .
j_gene: TRBJ2-1
v_gene: TRBV5-1
CDR3nt: TGCGCCAGCAGTCGGACTAGCGGGAGCTCCTACAATGAGCAGTTCTTC
CDR3aa: CASSRTSGSSYNEQFF

d_gene: .
abundance: .
j_gene: TRBJ2-3
v_gene: TRBV29-1
CDR3nt: TGCAGCGTTGTACCCGGGTATACGCAGTATTTT
CDR3aa: CSVVPGYTQYF

d_gene: .
abundance: .
j_gene: TRBJ1-2
v_gene: TRBV19
CDR3nt: TGTGCCAGTACCGACACAAGACAGGCAAGTGAGAGCTACACCTTC
CDR3aa: CASTDTRQASESYTF

d_gene: .
abundance: .
j_gene: TRBJ2-7
v_gene: TRBV2
CDR3nt: TGTGCCAGCAGTGATGAGGGAACCCAATCCTACGAGCAGTACTTC
CDR3aa: CASSDEGTQSYEQYF

d_gene: .
abundance: .
j_gene: TRBJ2-7
v_gene: TRBV10-3
CDR3nt: TGTGCCATCAGTGAAGAGCCCTACGAGCAGTACTTC
CDR3aa: CAISEEPYEQYF

d_gene: TRBD1
abundance: .
j_gene: TRBJ2-3
v_gene: TRBV7-6
CDR3nt: TGTGCCAGCAGCTTAACCCCCTCCGGACAGGGGAACACAGATACGCAGTATTTT
CDR3aa: CASSLTPSGQGNTDTQYF